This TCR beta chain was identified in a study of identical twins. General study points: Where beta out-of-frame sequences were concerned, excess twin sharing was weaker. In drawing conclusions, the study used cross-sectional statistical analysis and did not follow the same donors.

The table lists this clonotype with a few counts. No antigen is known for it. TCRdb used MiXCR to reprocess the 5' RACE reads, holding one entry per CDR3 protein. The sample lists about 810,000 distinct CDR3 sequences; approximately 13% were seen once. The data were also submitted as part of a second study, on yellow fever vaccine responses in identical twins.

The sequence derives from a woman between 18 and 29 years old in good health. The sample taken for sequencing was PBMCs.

The CDR3 region is CASGYTPSGGSTDTQYF. The CDR3 DNA follows: TGTGCTAGTGGTTACACACCTAGCGGGGGAAGCACAGATACGCAGTATTTT. V gene TRBV12-5 combines with J gene TRBJ2-3; 10 nucleotides align to TRBD2. CDR1 LGHNT and CDR2 FRNRAP come from the germline V gene. The CDR3 is 17 amino acids. V lost 4 bases to trimming and J lost 0 bases; unmatched junction nucleotides: 7.